This TCR beta chain was identified in a study of beta chain features in type 1 diabetes. Looking at the study overall: Patients shared similar age, gender and cell yields with healthy donors. General study points: The study found that naive, central memory and Treg TCRB repertoires appeared more similar in patients than in healthy donors. VDJ junctions in type 1 diabetes patients carried more deletions and fewer insertions.

This clone turned up a few times. Antigen: not known. The investigators reverse transcribed all of the isolated RNA, so they sequenced expressed TCRB transcripts. Only in-frame clones appear in the TCRdb table, and some are missing; sequencing was by immunoSEQ multiplex PCR. The sample consists of about 330,000 clones, approximately 10% of them appearing once. V lost 7 bases, J lost 2 bases, and 15 bases stayed unmatched. This CDR3 contains 18 residues. Germline assignment: CDR1 LGHNA and CDR2 YSLEER. Purity of each sorted population was above 98%. This TCR was recovered from a woman aged 25 to 45 in good health. This chain links TRBV4-3 with TRBJ2-5; 11 bases map to TRBD1. Input material: naive CD4+ T cells from blood. The CDR3 protein is CASNIPHRRDRGQETQYF. The CDR3 coding sequence is TGCGCCAGCAACATTCCCCACCGCAGGGACAGGGGGCAAGAGACCCAGTACTTC.